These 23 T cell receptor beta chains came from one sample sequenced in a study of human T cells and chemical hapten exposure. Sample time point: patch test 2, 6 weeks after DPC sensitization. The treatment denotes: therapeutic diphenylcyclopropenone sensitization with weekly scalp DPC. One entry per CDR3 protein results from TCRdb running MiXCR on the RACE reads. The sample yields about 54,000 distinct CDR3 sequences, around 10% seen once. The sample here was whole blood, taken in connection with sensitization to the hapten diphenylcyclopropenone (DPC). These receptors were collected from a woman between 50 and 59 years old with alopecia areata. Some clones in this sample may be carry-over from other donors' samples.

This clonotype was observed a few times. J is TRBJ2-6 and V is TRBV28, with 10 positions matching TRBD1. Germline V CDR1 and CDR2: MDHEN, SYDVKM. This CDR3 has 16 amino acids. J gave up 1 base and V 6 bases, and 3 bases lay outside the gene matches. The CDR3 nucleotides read TGTGCCAGCAGGGACAGGGGGTTGTCTGGGGCCAACGTCCTGACTTTC. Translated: CASRDRGLSGANVLTF. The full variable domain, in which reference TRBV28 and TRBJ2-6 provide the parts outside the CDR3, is DVKVTQSSRYLVKRTGEKVFLECVQDMDHENMFWYRQDPGLGLRLIYFSYDVKMKEKGDIPEGYSVSREKKERFSLILESASTNQTSMYLCASRDRGLSGANVLTFGAGSRLTVL.

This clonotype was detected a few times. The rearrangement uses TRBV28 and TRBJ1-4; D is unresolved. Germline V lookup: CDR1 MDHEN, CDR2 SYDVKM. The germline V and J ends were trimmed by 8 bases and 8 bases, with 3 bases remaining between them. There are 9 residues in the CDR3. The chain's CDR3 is CASGEKLFF. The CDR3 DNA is TGTGCCAGCGGAGAAAAACTGTTTTTT. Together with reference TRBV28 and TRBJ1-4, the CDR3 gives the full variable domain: DVKVTQSSRYLVKRTGEKVFLECVQDMDHENMFWYRQDPGLGLRLIYFSYDVKMKEKGDIPEGYSVSREKKERFSLILESASTNQTSMYLCASGEKLFFGSGTQLSVL.

CDR3 DNA sequence: TGCGCCAGCTCCTTGGACAGCATTGAAGCTTTCTTT. Translation: CASSLDSIEAFF. V is TRBV5-1 and J is TRBJ1-1, with D perhaps matching TRBD1 (6 bases). The CDR3 has 12 residues. In germline, CDR1 is SGHRS, CDR2 YFSETQ. Between the trimmed V and J ends, which lost 7 bases and 7 bases, there was a span of 14 bases.

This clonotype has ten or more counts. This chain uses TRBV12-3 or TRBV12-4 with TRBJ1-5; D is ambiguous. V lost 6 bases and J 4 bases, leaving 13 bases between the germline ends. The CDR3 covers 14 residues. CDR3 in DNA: TGTGCCAGCAGCCTCGGACCGGTAAATCAGCCCCAGCATTTT. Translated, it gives CASSLGPVNQPQHF.

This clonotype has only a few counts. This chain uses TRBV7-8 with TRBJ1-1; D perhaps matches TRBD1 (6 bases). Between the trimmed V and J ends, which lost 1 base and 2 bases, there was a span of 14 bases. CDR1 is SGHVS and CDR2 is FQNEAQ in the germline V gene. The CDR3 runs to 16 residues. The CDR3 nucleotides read TGTGCCAGCAGCTTAGGAGGGAAGGGGGACAACACTGAAGCTTTCTTT. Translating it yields CASSLGGKGDNTEAFF.

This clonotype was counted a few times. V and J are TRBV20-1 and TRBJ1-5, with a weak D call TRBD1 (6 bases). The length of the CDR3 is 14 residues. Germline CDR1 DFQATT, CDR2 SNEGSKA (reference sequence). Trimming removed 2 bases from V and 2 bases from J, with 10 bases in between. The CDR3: CSARKDSRNQPQHF. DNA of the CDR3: TGCAGTGCTAGAAAGGACAGTCGCAATCAGCCCCAGCATTTT.

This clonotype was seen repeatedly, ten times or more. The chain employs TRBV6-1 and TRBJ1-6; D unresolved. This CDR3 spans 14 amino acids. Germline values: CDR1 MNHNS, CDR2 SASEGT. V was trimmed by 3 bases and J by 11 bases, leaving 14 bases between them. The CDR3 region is CASSEFIGRTPLHF. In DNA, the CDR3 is TGTGCCAGCAGTGAGTTCATAGGGCGGACACCCCTCCACTTT.

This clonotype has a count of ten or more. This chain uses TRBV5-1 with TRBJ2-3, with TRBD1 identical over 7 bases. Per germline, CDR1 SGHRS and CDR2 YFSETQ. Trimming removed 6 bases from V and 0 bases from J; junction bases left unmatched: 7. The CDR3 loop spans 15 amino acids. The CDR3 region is CASTSRDRSTDTQYF. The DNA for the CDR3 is TGCGCCAGCACATCCCGGGACAGAAGCACAGATACGCAGTATTTT.

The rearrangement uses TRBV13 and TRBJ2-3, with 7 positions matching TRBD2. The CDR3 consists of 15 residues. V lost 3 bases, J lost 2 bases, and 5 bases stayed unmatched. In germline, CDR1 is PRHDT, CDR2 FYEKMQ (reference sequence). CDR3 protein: CASSFSGTTTDTQYF. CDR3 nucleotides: TGTGCCAGCAGCTTCTCCGGGACTACCACAGATACGCAGTATTTT.

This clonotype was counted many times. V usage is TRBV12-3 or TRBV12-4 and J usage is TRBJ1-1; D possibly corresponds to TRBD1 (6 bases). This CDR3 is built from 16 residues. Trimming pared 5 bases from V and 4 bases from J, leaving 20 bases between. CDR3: CASSPGGGRGTTEAFF. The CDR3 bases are TGTGCCAGCAGTCCTGGCGGGGGTAGGGGGACCACTGAAGCTTTCTTT.

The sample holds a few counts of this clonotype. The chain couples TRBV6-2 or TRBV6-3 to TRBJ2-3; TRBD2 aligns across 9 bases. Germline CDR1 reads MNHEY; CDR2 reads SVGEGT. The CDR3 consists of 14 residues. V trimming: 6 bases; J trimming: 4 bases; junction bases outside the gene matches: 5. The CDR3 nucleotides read TGTGCCAGCAGCCCTAGCGGGGAGGCAGATACGCAGTATTTT. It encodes CASSPSGEADTQYF.

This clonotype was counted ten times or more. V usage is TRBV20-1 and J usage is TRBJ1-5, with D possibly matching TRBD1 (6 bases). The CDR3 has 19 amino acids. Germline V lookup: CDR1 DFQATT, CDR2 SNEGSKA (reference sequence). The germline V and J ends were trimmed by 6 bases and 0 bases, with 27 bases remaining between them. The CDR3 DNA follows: TGCAGTGCCTCCCTAGGGGCAGGGGATAGCAAATATAGCAATCAGCCCCAGCATTTT. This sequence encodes CSASLGAGDSKYSNQPQHF.

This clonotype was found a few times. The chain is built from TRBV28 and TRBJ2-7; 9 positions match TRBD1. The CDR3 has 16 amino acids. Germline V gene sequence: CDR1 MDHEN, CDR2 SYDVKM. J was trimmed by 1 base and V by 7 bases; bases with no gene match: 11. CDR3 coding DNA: TGTGCCAGCAAGAGACAGGGGGTAGCGTTTTCCTACGAGCAGTACTTC. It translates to CASKRQGVAFSYEQYF.

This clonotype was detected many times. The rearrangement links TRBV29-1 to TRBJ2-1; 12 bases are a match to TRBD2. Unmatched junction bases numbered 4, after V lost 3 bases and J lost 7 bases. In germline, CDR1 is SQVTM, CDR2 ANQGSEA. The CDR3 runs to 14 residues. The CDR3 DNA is TGCAGCGTTGACTCTAGCGGGAGGGGGAATGAGCAGTTCTTC. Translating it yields CSVDSSGRGNEQFF.

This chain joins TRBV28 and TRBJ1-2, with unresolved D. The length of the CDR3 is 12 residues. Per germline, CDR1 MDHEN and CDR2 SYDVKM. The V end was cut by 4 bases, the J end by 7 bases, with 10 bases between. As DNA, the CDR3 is TGTGCCAGCAGTTCGGGGTTAGGTGGCTACACCTTC. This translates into CASSSGLGGYTF.

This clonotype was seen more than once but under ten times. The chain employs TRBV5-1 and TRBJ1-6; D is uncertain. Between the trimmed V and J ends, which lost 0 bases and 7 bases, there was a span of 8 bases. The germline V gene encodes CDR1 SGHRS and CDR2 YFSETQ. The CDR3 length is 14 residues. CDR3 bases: TGCGCCAGCAGCTTGGAGTTGGGGAATTCACCCCTCCACTTT. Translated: CASSLELGNSPLHF.

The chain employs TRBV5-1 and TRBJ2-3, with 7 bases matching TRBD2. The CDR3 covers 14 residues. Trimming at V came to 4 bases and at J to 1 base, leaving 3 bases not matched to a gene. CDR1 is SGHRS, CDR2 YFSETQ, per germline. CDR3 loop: CASSPGLGTDTQYF. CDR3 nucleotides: TGCGCCAGCAGCCCCGGACTAGGCACAGATACGCAGTATTTT. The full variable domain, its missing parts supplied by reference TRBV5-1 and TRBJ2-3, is KAGVTQTPRYLIKTRGQQVTLSCSPISGHRSVSWYQQTPGQGLQFLFEYFSETQRNKGNFPGRFSGRQFSNSRSEMNVSTLELGDSALYLCASSPGLGTDTQYFGPGTRLTVL.

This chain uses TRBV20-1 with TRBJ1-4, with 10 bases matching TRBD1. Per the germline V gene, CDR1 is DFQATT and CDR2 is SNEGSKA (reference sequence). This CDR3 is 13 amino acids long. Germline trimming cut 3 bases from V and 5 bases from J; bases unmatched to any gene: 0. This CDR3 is CSARTGGNEKLFF. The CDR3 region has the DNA TGCAGTGCTAGGACAGGGGGCAATGAAAAACTGTTTTTT.

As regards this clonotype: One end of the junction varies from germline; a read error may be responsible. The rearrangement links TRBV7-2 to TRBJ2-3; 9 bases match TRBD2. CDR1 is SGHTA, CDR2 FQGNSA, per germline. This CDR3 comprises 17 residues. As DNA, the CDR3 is TGTGTCAGCAAGCTCGGAGCGACTAGCGGACACACAGATACGCAGTATTTT. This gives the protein CVSKLGATSGHTDTQYF.

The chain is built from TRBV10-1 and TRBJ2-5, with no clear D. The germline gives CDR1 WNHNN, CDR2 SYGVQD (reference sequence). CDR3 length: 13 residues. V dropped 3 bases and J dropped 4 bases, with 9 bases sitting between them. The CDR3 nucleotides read TGCGCCAGCAGTGAAAACTTCATAGAGACCCAGTACTTC. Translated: CASSENFIETQYF.

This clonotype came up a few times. In DNA, the CDR3 is TGTGCCAGCAGCTTAGAGACGACAGTCGCCTACAATGAGCAGTTCTTC. Its translation is CASSLETTVAYNEQFF. The chain has TRBV7-6 and TRBJ2-1; D is perhaps TRBD1 (5 bases). Per the germline V gene, CDR1 is SGHVS and CDR2 is FNYEAQ. The length of the CDR3 is 16 residues. V lost 1 base and J 2 bases, leaving 12 bases between the germline ends.

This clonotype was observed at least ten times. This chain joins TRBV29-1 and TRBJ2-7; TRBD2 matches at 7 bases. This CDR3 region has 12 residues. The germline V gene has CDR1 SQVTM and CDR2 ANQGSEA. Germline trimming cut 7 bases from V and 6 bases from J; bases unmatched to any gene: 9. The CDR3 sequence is CSAIGTTTEQYF. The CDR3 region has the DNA TGCAGCGCGATCGGGACTACCACCGAGCAGTACTTC.

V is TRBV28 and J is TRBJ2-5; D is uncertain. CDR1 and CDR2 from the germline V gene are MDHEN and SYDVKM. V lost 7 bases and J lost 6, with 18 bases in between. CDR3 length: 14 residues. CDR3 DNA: TGTGCCAGCACCCTAATAGGAGCTCAGAAGACCCAGTACTTC. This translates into CASTLIGAQKTQYF. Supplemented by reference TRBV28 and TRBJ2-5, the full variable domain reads DVKVTQSSRYLVKRTGEKVFLECVQDMDHENMFWYRQDPGLGLRLIYFSYDVKMKEKGDIPEGYSVSREKKERFSLILESASTNQTSMYLCASTLIGAQKTQYFGPGTRLLVL.